The clone carrying this T cell receptor (beta chain) was observed many times. No antigen is known for it. The sample belongs to a study of Graves' ophthalmopathy and Graves' hyperthyroidism. Amplification targeted the TCR beta CDR3 regions, with RNA transcripts as the source material. First-round RT-PCR used HTBI primers; second-round multiplex PCR followed. TCRdb recomputed calls from the multiplex PCR reads with MiXCR, one row per CDR3 protein. Among roughly 420,000 distinct CDR3 sequences, roughly 21% were seen once, and the ten largest hold 2.5% to 3.5%. Germline lookup yields CDR1 SNHLY and CDR2 FYNNEI. V lost 2 bases, J lost 5 bases, and 10 bases lay in between. The CDR3 covers 13 residues. The stable label applied to hyperthyroidism with no ophthalmopathy within 18 months of follow-up. The PBMCs were taken from approximately 9 ml of fresh peripheral blood. Study-level points and caveats: Ophthalmopathy progression was predicted with 55% to 71% sensitivity and 72% to 75% specificity.

The J gene is TRBJ2-7, the V gene TRBV2; maybe TRBD1 (5 bases). This TCR was sampled from a woman aged 18-29 years with stable Graves' hyperthyroidism. Source material: peripheral blood. CDR3: CASSESGSHEQYF. The CDR3 nucleotides read TGTGCCAGCAGTGAATCAGGGTCCCACGAGCAGTACTTC.